Listed here are 4 T cell receptor beta chains from one sample, sequenced in a study of T-cell reconstitution after alpha-beta-depleted transplantation in children. Preparing the TCRbeta library involved the use of unique molecular identifiers. TCRdb itself ran the PCR reads through MiXCR, one entry per CDR3 protein. Of about 580,000 distinct CDR3 sequences listed, under 30% are singletons. Here the sequenced sample was PBMCs, mostly from graft donor cells, taken 360 days after TCRalphabeta/CD19-depleted stem cell transplant. Receptors originate from a boy in the first two years of life who had a stem cell transplant for acute myeloid leukemia, so the T cells may come from the graft donor.

Ten or more counts support this clonotype. The J gene is TRBJ1-1, the V gene TRBV5-6; 7 bases are shared with TRBD1. Germline-derived CDR1 and CDR2 are SGHDT and YYEEEE. The CDR3 contains 14 residues. V lost 5 bases and J lost 6; bases outside the gene matches: 10. The CDR3 reads CASSPGQRRAEAFF. Written as DNA, the CDR3 is TGTGCCAGCAGTCCGGGACAGAGGAGGGCTGAAGCTTTCTTT.

This clonotype has a handful of counts. The V call is TRBV9, the J call TRBJ1-3; no clear D gene. This CDR3 is built from 15 residues. Trimming shortened V by 3 bases and J by 1 base, and 11 bases separated the two germline ends. Germline CDR1 reads SGDLS; CDR2 reads YYNGEE. CDR3 amino acids: CASSEGSGSGNTIYF. The CDR3 coding sequence is TGTGCCAGCAGCGAGGGAAGCGGGTCTGGAAACACCATATATTTT.

The chain uses TRBV5-1 and TRBJ2-2; the D call may be TRBD1 or TRBD2 (5 bases each). V lost 4 bases to trimming and J lost 0 bases, with 16 bases between them. The CDR3 has 17 amino acids. Germline V CDR1 and CDR2: SGHRS, YFSETQ. The CDR3 DNA follows: TGCGCCAGCAGCCCACGAGGGGTGGGCTCGAACACCGGGGAGCTGTTTTTT. This translates into CASSPRGVGSNTGELFF.

The V and J genes are TRBV20-1 and TRBJ2-7; TRBD1 is a possible D gene (6 bases). V was trimmed by 2 bases and J by 0 bases, leaving 14 bases between them. CDR3 length: 15 amino acids. CDR1 DFQATT and CDR2 SNEGSKA come from the germline V gene (reference sequence). CDR3 in amino acids: CSARKGVLDSYEQYV. The DNA for the CDR3 is TGCAGTGCTAGAAAGGGGGTACTGGACTCCTACGAGCAGTACGTC.